The 2 T cell receptor beta chains below all came from one sample that was sequenced in a study of CD8 T cells in Susac syndrome. It was with random hexamers that 0.5 to 1 ug RNA was reverse transcribed. TCRdb called the immunoSEQ multiplex PCR reads again in MiXCR, with one record for every CDR3 protein. Of under 200,000 distinct CDR3 sequences listed, around 90% are singletons. Sequencing was done on a sample of CD4+ T cells from PBMCs. These TCRs come from a human donor with Susac syndrome.

The V and J genes are TRBV3-1 and TRBJ1-2, with TRBD1 as a possible D gene (5 bases). The CDR3 consists of 13 residues. Looked up from germline, CDR1 is LGHDT and CDR2 is YNNKEL (reference sequence). The V gene lost 5 bases and the J gene lost 2 bases, with 9 bases spanning the gap. CDR3 region: CASSRQTNYGYTF. For the CDR3, the DNA is TGTGCCAGCAGCAGACAGACCAACTATGGCTACACCTTC.

The chain couples TRBV4-2 to TRBJ2-1; 13 bases are shared with TRBD2. This CDR3 region has 16 residues. CDR1 and CDR2 (germline): LGHNA, YNFKEQ. Trimming cost V 5 bases and J 5 bases; bases outside gene matches: 6. CDR3 sequence reads: CASSSVLAGGNNEQFF. The CDR3 nucleotides read TGTGCCAGCAGCTCGGTACTAGCGGGGGGGAACAATGAGCAGTTCTTC.